This T cell receptor (beta chain) was captured in a study of a mutant IDH1 vaccine in newly diagnosed glioma. TCRdb keeps only in-frame clones here, not all; method: immunoSEQ multiplex PCR. The table shows around 92,000 clones, with about 80% occurring only once. Time point: baseline, week 1 (first vaccination visit). Treatment of the sample: pre-vaccination baseline after standard-of-care therapy. Trimming left V 1 base short and J 5 bases short, with 14 bases between. The CDR3 is 15 amino acids. The germline V gene has CDR1 MGHRA and CDR2 YSYEKL. This TCR was recovered from a woman aged 50 to 60 with glioma. The chain combines TRBV4-1 with TRBJ1-2; no clear D. The specimen comprised PBMCs, sampled from a glioma patient treated with radiotherapy, temozolomide or both. CDR3 sequence reads: CASSQAPAGGYGYTF. As DNA, the CDR3 is TGCGCCAGCAGCCAAGCCCCAGCGGGAGGTTATGGCTACACCTTC.